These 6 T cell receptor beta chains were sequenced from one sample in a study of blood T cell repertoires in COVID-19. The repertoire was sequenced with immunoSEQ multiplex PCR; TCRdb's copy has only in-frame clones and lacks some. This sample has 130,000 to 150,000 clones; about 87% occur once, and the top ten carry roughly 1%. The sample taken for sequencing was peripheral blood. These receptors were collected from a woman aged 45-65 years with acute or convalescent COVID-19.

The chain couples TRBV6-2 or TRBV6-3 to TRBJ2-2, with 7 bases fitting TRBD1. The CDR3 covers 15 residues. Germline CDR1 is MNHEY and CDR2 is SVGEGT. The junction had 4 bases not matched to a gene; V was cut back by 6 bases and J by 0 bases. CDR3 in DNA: TGTGCCAGCAGCTCCGGGACAGCGAACACCGGGGAGCTGTTTTTT. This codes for CASSSGTANTGELFF.

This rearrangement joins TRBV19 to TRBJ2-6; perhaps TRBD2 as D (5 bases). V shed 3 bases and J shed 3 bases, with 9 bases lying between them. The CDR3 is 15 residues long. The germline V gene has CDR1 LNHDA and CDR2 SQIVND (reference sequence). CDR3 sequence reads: CASSIREFGANVLTF. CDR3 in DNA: TGTGCCAGTAGTATCCGGGAATTTGGGGCCAACGTCCTGACTTTC.

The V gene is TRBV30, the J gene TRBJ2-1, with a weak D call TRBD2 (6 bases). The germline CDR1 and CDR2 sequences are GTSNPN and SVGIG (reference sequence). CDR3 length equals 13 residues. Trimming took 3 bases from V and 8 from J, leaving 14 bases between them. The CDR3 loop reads CAWREGPRYEQFF. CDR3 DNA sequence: TGTGCCTGGAGGGAGGGTCCGAGATATGAGCAGTTCTTC.

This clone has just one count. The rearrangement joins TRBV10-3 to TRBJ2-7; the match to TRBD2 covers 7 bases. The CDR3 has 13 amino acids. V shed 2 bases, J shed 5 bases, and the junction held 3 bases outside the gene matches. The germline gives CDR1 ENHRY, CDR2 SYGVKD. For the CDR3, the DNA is TGTGCCATCAGTGAGGGTCGGGGGGACGAGCAGTACTTC. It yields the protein CAISEGRGDEQYF.

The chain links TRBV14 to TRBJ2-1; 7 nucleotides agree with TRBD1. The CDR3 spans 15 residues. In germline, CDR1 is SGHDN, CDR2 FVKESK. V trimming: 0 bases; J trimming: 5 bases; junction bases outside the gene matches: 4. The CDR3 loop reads CASSQDPGQNNEQFF. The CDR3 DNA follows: TGTGCCAGCAGCCAAGACCCGGGACAGAACAATGAGCAGTTCTTC.

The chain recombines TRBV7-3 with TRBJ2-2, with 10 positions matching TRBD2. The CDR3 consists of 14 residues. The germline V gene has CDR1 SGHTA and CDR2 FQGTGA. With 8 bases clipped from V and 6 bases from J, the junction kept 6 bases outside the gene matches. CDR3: CASRLAGEAGELFF. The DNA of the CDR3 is TGTGCCAGCCGCCTAGCGGGAGAGGCCGGGGAGCTGTTTTTT.